One T cell receptor beta chain is described in this entry. The entry originates in a study of T cells in Graves' hyperthyroidism and ophthalmopathy. Template material for amplifying TCR beta CDR3 regions consisted of RNA transcripts. HTBI primers drove first-round RT-PCR of the TCR CDR3. TCRdb processed the multiplex PCR reads anew with MiXCR; each CDR3 protein has one entry. Of around 690,000 distinct CDR3 sequences detected, 17% appear once; the ten largest clones hold 15% to 17%. Trimming pared 4 bases from V and 9 bases from J, leaving 15 bases between. Germline lookup yields CDR1 KGHDR and CDR2 SFDVKD. The CDR3 loop spans 14 amino acids.

The gene calls are TRBV24-1 and TRBJ1-5, with TRBD1 as a possible D gene (6 bases). The origin of this receptor is a man aged 45-60 years with Graves' hyperthyroidism. The sequencing input was blood. The CDR3 DNA reads as TGTGCCACCAGTGACCAACAGGGTACAGGGCCCCAGCATTTT. As protein: CATSDQQGTGPQHF.